The 7 T cell receptor beta chains presented below share a single source sample, sequenced in a study of shared clonotypes between healthy human individuals. TCRdb's table, derived via immunoSEQ multiplex PCR, lists solely in-frame clones and lacks some. This table holds millions of clones, about 92% found once. Naive-designated CD8 cells lacked CD45RO, were positively enriched for CCR7, and omitted terminally differentiated effector memory CD45RA+ cells. Source material: naive CD8+ T cells from PBMCs. The receptor set was obtained from a man aged 18-30 years in good health. Some clones in this sample may be carry-over from other donors' samples.

The V and J genes are TRBV7-9 and TRBJ2-7; the D call may be TRBD1 or TRBD2 (5 bases each). This CDR3 spans 14 amino acids. The V and J ends lost 0 bases and 6 bases respectively, with 12 bases between them. CDR1 is SEHNR and CDR2 is FQNEAQ in the germline V gene (reference sequence). CDR3 nucleotides: TGTGCCAGCAGCTTAGCAGAGGGCAGGGTCGAGCAGTACTTC. Translated: CASSLAEGRVEQYF.

This chain connects TRBV6-1 to TRBJ2-7, with 7 bases aligning to TRBD1. The germline CDR1 and CDR2 sequences are MNHNS and SASEGT. J gave up 3 bases and V 4 bases, and 9 bases lay outside the gene matches. This CDR3 has 15 residues. CDR3 in amino acids: CASSGGRGFGYEQYF. Written as DNA, the CDR3 is TGTGCCAGCAGTGGAGGCAGGGGGTTCGGCTACGAGCAGTACTTC.

In this sample, this clone turned up once. The rearrangement uses TRBV15 and TRBJ2-2; maybe TRBD2 (5 bases). Germline-derived CDR1 and CDR2 are LNHNV and YYDKDF (reference sequence). The ends were cut back, 4 bases at V and 2 bases at J, with 14 bases in the middle. The CDR3 totals 16 residues. DNA of the CDR3: TGTGCCACCAGCACAAGGGCCGGGGTTAACACCGGGGAGCTGTTTTTT. Residues: CATSTRAGVNTGELFF.

The chain combines TRBV5-1 with TRBJ2-5; 8 bases map to TRBD1. V gave up 4 bases and J gave up 4 bases; unmatched junction bases: 9. Germline CDR1 SGHRS, CDR2 YFSETQ. This CDR3 is built from 15 residues. The CDR3 DNA is TGCGCCAGCAGCGTAGACAGGGGAGTACGAGAGACCCAGTACTTC. This gives the protein CASSVDRGVRETQYF.

The V and J genes are TRBV27 and TRBJ1-5; D is uncertain. Germline CDR1 reads MNHEY; CDR2 reads SMNVEV (reference sequence). Trimming stripped 4 bases from V and 4 bases from J, with 14 bases between. There are 15 residues in the CDR3. The CDR3 DNA reads TGTGCCAGCAGTTCAACCGGAATATTTAATCAGCCCCAGCATTTT. Translated, it gives CASSSTGIFNQPQHF.

This clone appeared once. The rearrangement links TRBV4-2 to TRBJ1-4; no clear D. The CDR3 is 15 amino acids. The V gene's germline CDR1 is LGHNA and CDR2 YNFKEQ. V was clipped by 0 bases and J by 7 bases, with 12 bases between them. CDR3: CASSQEPGRGEKLFF. In DNA, the CDR3 is TGTGCCAGCAGCCAAGAACCTGGGCGGGGTGAAAAACTGTTTTTT.

The rearrangement uses TRBV4-2 and TRBJ2-7, with a tentative D call TRBD1 (6 bases). The CDR3 contains 16 residues. CDR1 and CDR2 from the germline V gene are LGHNA and YNFKEQ. Between the trimmed V and J ends, which lost 1 base and 5 bases, there was a span of 18 bases. The CDR3, as DNA: TGTGCCAGCAGCCAAGGTAGGGGGAGTGGGTTGAACGAGCAGTACTTC. Its translation is CASSQGRGSGLNEQYF.